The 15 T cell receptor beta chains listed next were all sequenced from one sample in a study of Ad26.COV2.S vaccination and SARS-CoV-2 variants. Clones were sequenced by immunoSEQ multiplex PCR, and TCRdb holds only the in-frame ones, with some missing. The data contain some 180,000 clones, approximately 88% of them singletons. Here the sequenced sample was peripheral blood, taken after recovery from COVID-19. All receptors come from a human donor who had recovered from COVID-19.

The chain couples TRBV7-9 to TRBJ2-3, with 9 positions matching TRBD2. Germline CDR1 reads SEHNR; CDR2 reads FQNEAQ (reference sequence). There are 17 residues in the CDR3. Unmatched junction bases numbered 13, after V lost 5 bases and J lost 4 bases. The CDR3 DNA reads TGTGCCAGCAGCCCACCCCGGGGCCAGCGGGAGGCAGATACGCAGTATTTT. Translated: CASSPPRGQREADTQYF.

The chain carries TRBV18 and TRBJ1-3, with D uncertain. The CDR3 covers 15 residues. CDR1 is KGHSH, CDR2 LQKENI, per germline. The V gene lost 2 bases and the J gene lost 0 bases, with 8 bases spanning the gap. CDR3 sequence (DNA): TGTGCCAGCTCACCAACGTCGAGCTCTGGAAACACCATATATTTT. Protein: CASSPTSSSGNTIYF.

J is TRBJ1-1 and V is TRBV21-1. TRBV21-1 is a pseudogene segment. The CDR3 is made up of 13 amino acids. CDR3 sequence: CASIPRGDTEAFF. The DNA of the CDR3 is TGTGCCAGCATCCCCAGAGGGGACACTGAAGCTTTCTTT.

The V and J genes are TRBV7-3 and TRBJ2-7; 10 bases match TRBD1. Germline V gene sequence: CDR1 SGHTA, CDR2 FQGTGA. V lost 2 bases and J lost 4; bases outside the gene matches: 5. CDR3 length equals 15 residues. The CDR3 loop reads CASSLGTGERYEQYF. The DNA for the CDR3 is TGTGCCAGCAGCTTAGGGACAGGGGAAAGGTACGAGCAGTACTTC.

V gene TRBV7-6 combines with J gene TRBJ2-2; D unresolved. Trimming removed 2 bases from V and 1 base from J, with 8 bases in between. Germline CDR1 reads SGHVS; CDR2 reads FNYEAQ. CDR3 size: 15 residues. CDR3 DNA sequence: TGTGCCAGCAGCTTATACTCTCAGAACACCGGGGAGCTGTTTTTT. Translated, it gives CASSLYSQNTGELFF.

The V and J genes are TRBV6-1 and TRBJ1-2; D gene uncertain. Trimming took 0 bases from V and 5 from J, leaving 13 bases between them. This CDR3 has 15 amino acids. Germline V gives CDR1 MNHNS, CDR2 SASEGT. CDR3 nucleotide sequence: TGTGCCAGCAGTGAAGCGGTCTCAGGAAGGTATGGCTACACCTTC. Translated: CASSEAVSGRYGYTF.

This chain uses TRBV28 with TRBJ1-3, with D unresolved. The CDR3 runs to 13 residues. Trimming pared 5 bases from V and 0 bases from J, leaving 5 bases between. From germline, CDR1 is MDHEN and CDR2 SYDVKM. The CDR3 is CASSMGSGNTIYF. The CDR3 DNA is TGTGCCAGCAGTATGGGCTCTGGAAACACCATATATTTT.

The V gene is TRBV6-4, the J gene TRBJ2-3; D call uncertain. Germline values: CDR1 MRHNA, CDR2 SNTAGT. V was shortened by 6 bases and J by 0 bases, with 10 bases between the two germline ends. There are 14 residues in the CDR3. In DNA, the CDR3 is TGTGCCAGCAGAGCGACCATTAGCACAGATACGCAGTATTTT. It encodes CASRATISTDTQYF.

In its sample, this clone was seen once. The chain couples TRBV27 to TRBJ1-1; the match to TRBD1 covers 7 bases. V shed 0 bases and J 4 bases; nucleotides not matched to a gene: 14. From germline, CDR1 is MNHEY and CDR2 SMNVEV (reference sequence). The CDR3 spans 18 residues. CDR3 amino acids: CASSLSRRQGVGGTEAFF. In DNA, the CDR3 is TGTGCCAGCAGTTTATCGCGGCGACAGGGTGTCGGTGGCACTGAAGCTTTCTTT.

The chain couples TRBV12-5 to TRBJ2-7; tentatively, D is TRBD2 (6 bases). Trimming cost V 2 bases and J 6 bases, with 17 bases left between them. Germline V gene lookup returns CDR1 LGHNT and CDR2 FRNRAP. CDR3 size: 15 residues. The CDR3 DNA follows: TGTGCTAGTGGTTTGTCCCCGACCGGGGACTCCGAGCAGTACTTC. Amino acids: CASGLSPTGDSEQYF.

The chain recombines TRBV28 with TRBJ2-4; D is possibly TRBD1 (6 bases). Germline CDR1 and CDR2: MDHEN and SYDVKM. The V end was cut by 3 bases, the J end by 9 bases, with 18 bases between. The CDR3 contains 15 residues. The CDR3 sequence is CASSLFTRDISIQYF. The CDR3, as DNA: TGTGCCAGCAGTTTGTTTACCCGGGACATAAGCATTCAGTACTTC.

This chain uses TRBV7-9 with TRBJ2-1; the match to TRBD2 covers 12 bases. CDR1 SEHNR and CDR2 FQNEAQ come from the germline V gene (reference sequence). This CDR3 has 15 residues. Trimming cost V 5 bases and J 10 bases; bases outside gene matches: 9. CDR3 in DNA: TGTGCCAGCAGCCCCCGGACTAGCGGGATTCAAGAGCAGTTCTTC. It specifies CASSPRTSGIQEQFF.

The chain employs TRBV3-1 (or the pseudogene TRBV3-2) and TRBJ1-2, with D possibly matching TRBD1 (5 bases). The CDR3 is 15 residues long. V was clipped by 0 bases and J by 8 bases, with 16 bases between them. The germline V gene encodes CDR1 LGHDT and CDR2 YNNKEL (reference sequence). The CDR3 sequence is CASSQDGRGDEGYTF. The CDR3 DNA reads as TGTGCCAGCAGCCAAGATGGGAGAGGGGATGAGGGCTACACCTTC.

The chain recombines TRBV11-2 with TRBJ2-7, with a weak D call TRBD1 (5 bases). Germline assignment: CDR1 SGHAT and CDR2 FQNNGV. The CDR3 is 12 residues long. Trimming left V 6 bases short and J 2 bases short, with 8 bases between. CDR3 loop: CASSPGTYEQYF. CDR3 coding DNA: TGTGCCAGCAGTCCAGGGACCTACGAGCAGTACTTC.

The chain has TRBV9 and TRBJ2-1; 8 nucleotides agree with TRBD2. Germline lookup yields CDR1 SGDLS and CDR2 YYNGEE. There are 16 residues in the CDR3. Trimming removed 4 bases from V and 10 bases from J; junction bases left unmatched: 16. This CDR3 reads CASSPGGGPRVGEQFF. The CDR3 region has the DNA TGTGCCAGCAGCCCGGGGGGGGGCCCAAGAGTGGGCGAGCAGTTCTTC.